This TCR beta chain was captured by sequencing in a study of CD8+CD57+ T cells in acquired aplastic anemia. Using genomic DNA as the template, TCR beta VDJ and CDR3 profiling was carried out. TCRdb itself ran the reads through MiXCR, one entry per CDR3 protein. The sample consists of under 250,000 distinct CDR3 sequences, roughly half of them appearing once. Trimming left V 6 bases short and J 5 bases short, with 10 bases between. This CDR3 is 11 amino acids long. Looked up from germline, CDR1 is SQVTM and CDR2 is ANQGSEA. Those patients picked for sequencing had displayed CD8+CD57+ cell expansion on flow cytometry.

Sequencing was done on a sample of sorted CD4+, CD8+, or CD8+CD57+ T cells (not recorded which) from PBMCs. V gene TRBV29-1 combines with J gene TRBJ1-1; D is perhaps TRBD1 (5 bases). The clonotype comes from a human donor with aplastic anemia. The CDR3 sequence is CSVGTGTEAFF. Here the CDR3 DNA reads TGCAGCGTGGGGACGGGGACTGAAGCTTTCTTT. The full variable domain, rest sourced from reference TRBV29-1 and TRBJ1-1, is SAVISQKPSRDICQRGTSLTIQCQVDSQVTMMFWYRQQPGQSLTLIATANQGSEATYESGFVIDKFPISRPNLTFSTLTVSNMSPEDSSIYLCSVGTGTEAFFGQGTRLTVV.